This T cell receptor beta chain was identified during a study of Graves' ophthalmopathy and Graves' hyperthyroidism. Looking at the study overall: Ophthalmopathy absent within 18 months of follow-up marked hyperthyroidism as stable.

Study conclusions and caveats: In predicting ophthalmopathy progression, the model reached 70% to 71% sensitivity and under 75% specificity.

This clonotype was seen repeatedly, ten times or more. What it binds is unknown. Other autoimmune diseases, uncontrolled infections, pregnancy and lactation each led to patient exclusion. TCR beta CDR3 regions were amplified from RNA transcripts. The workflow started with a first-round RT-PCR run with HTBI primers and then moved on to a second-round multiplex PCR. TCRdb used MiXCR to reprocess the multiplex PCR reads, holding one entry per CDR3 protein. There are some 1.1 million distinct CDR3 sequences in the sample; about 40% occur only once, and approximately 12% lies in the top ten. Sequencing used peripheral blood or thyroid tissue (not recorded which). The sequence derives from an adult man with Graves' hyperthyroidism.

CDR3 coding DNA: TGTGCCAGCAGCCCCACGGCAGGGCTTAATGAAAAACTGTTTTTT. This translates into CASSPTAGLNEKLFF. V and J are TRBV7-9 and TRBJ1-4, with D perhaps TRBD1 (5 bases). Per germline, CDR1 SEHNR and CDR2 FQNEAQ (reference sequence). V lost 5 bases and J 4 bases, leaving 14 bases between the germline ends. CDR3 length: 15 residues.